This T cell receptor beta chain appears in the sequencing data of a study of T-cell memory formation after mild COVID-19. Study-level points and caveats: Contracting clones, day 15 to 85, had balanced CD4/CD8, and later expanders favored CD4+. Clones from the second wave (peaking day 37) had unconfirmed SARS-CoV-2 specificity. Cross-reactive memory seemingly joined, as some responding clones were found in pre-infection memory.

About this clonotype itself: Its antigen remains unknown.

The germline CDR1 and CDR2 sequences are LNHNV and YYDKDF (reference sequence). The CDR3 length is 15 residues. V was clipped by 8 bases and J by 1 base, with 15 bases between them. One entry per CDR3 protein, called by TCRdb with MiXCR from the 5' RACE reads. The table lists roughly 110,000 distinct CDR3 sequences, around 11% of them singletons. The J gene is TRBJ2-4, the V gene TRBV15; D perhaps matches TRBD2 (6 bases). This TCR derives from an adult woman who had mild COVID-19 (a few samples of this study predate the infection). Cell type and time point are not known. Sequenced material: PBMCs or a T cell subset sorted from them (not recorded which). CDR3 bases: TGTGCCACCGGCGGGAATTCTGATGCCAAAAACATTCAGTACTTC. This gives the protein CATGGNSDAKNIQYF. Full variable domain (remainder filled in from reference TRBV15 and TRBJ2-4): DAMVIQNPRYQVTQFGKPVTLSCSQTLNHNVMYWYQQKSSQAPKLLFHYYDKDFNNEADTPDNFQSRRPNTSFCFLDIRSPGLGDTAMYLCATGGNSDAKNIQYFGAGTRLSVL.